This T cell receptor beta chain was identified during a study of OX40 agonist ivuxolimab in advanced cancers. Overall study context: Those enrolled were 82.7% male, with a mean age of approximately 60 years and ages from 23 to 79.

On this clone itself: Its antigen is not known.

Method: immunoSEQ multiplex PCR; TCRdb's copy keeps in-frame clones and lacks some. The sample includes more than 80,000 clones, approximately 90% of them seen just once. The junction had 5 bases not matched to a gene; V was cut back by 9 bases and J by 0 bases. Germline loops: CDR1 SGHTA, CDR2 FQGNSA. This CDR3 region has 15 residues. Study-level findings and limits: Partial responders dosed at 0.1-3.0 mg/kg displayed clonal expansion ranking among the lowest. CD4+ and CD8+ blood T cells expanded clonally by week 6 at 0.1 to 3.0 mg/kg. Not determined was the antigen specificity of the expanded peripheral T cells.

The chain is built from TRBV7-2 and TRBJ2-2; 9 bases match TRBD1. The origin of this receptor is an adult with an advanced solid tumor such as melanoma, head and neck, liver or kidney cancer. The sample in question was CD4+ or CD8+ T cells sorted from blood, obtained in a trial of the OX40 agonist ivuxolimab. CDR3 nucleotides: TGTGCCAGAGGACAGGGGCCTTCGAACACCGGGGAGCTGTTTTTT. It yields the protein CARGQGPSNTGELFF.